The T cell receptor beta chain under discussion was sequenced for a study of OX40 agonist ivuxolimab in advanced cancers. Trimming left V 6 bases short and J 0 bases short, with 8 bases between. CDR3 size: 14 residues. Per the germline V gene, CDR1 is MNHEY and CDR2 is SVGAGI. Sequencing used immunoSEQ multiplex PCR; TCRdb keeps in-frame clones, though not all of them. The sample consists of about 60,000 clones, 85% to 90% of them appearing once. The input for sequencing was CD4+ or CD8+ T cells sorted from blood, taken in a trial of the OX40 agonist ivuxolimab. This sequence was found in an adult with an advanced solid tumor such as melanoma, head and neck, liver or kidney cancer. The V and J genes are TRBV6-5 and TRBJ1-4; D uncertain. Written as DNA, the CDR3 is TGTGCCAGCAGGAGGGTTGCAACTAATGAAAAACTGTTTTTT. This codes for CASRRVATNEKLFF.